This entry features one T cell receptor (beta chain) sequence. Its target is unknown. The data originate from a study of a mutant IDH1 vaccine in newly diagnosed glioma. Study as a whole: Males made up about 60% and females about 38% of treated patients, whose mean age was about 37 years. Standard pretreatment was either radiotherapy, temozolomide, or, for most, radiochemotherapy with temozolomide. Study-wide points: Over 85% of patients showed vaccine-induced immune responses across multiple MHC alleles. Changes in top peripheral clonotypes did not appear linked to pseudoprogression.

Data came from immunoSEQ multiplex PCR; TCRdb stores just in-frame clones and leaves some out. The table includes about 32,000 clones, about 80% detected once. Germline assignment: CDR1 LNHDA and CDR2 SQIVND (reference sequence). J gave up 0 bases and V 4 bases, and 4 bases lay outside the gene matches. CDR3 length: 16 residues. Time point meaning: baseline, week 1 (first vaccination visit). Treatment described: pre-vaccination baseline after standard-of-care therapy. V is TRBV19 and J is TRBJ2-4; TRBD2 matches at 9 bases. The sample here was PBMCs, taken from a glioma patient treated with radiotherapy, temozolomide or both. The receptor was derived from a man aged 25-45 years with glioma. The CDR3 coding sequence is TGTGCCAGTAGTAGCGGGAGGGCCTTAGCCAAAAACATTCAGTACTTC. This encodes CASSSGRALAKNIQYF.